This T cell receptor (beta chain) was found in a study of OX40 agonist ivuxolimab in advanced cancers. Across the whole study: Ivuxolimab, which is an agonistic anti-OX40 (CD134) antibody, was administered to the patients.

Trimming left V 2 bases short and J 4 bases short, with 9 bases between. CDR3 length equals 13 residues. Looked up from germline, CDR1 is GTSNPN and CDR2 is SVGIG (reference sequence). The protocol was immunoSEQ multiplex PCR, while the TCRdb copy is restricted to in-frame clones and leaves out a portion. The profile shows approximately 74,000 clones, more than 70% of them singletons. The source material was CD4+ or CD8+ T cells sorted from blood, sampled in a trial of the OX40 agonist ivuxolimab. This chain joins TRBV30 and TRBJ1-3, with D perhaps TRBD1 (5 bases). The receptor was isolated from an adult with an advanced solid tumor such as melanoma, head and neck, liver or kidney cancer. For the CDR3, the DNA is TGTGCCTGGAGTCCAGGGAACGGAAACACCATATATTTT. Its translation: CAWSPGNGNTIYF.